This T cell receptor (beta chain) stems from a study of T-cell reconstitution after alpha-beta-depleted transplantation in children. Findings of the study overall: Fresh T-cell production supplied most of the T-cell counts and diversity seen one year after transplant. Reports say that about two months after transplant, the alpha-beta T cells came out of several hundred graft clones that had expanded.

CDR1 is MDHEN, CDR2 SYDVKM, per germline. CDR3 length: 15 residues. Unmatched junction bases numbered 10, after V lost 7 bases and J lost 2 bases. Researchers prepared the TCRbeta library using unique molecular identifiers, the study reports. TCRdb reprocessed the PCR reads via MiXCR and lists one record per CDR3 protein. This table has hundreds of thousands of distinct CDR3 sequences, about 24% appearing once. To note about this clonotype: What it binds is unknown.

This rearrangement joins TRBV28 to TRBJ2-7; 8 bases agree with TRBD1. This clonotype was obtained from a female patient between 2 and 10 years old who had a stem cell transplant for congenital amegakaryocytic thrombocytopenia, so the T cells may come from the graft donor. Sequencing used PBMCs, mostly from graft donor cells, obtained 360 days after TCRalphabeta/CD19-depleted stem cell transplant. CDR3 sequence: CASIPGGQGPYEQYF. Here the CDR3 DNA reads TGTGCCAGCATTCCTGGAGGACAGGGCCCCTACGAGCAGTACTTC.